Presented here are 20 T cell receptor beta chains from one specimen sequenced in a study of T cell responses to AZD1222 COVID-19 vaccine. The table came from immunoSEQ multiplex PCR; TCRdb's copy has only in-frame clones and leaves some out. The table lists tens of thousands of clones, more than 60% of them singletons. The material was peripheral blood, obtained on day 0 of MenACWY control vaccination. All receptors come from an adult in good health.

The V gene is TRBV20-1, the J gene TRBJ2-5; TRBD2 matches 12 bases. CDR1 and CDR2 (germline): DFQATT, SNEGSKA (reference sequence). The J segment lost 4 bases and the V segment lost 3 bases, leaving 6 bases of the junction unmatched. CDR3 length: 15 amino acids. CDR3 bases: TGCAGTGCTAGTCTGTCTAGCGGGAGGGCAGAGACCCAGTACTTC. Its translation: CSASLSSGRAETQYF.

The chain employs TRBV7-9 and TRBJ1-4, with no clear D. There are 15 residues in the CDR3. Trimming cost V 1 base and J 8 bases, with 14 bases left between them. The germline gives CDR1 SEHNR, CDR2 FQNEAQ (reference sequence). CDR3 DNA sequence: TGTGCCAGCAGCTTAGTTAACCTCCAAGGGGAAAAACTGTTTTTT. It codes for CASSLVNLQGEKLFF.

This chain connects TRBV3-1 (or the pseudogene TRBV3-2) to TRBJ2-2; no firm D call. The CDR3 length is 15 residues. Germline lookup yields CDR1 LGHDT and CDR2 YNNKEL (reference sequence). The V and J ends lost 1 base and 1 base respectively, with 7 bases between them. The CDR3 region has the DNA TGTGCCAGCAGCCAAGCGAGGCTGAACACCGGGGAGCTGTTTTTT. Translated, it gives CASSQARLNTGELFF.

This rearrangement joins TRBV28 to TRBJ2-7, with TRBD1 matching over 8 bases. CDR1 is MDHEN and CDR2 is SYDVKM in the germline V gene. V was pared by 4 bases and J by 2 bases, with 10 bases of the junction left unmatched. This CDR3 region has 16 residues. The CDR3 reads CASSSHPQGATYEQYF. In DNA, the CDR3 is TGTGCCAGCAGTTCCCACCCCCAGGGGGCGACCTACGAGCAGTACTTC. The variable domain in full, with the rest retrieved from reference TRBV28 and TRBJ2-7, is DVKVTQSSRYLVKRTGEKVFLECVQDMDHENMFWYRQDPGLGLRLIYFSYDVKMKEKGDIPEGYSVSREKKERFSLILESASTNQTSMYLCASSSHPQGATYEQYFGPGTRLTVT.

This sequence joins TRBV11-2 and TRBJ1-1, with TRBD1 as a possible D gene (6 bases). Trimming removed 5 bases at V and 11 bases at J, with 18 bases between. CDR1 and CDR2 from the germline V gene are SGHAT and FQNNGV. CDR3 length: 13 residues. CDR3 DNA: TGTGCCAGCAGCCCTTTCAGGGGTTTCCGGGCTTTCTTT. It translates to CASSPFRGFRAFF.

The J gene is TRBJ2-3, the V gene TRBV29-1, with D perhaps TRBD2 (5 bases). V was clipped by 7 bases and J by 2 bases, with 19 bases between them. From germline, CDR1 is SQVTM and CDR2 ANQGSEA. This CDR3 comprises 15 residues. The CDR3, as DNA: TGCAGCGCCCACTTGGACTCGATACCCACAGATACGCAGTATTTT. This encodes CSAHLDSIPTDTQYF.

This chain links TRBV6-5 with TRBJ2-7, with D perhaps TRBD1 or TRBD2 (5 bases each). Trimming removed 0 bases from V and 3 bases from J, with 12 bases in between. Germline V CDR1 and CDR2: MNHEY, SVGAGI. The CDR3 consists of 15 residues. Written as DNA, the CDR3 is TGTGCCAGCAGTTACTCACGGGGCAACCGCTACGAGCAGTACTTC. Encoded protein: CASSYSRGNRYEQYF.

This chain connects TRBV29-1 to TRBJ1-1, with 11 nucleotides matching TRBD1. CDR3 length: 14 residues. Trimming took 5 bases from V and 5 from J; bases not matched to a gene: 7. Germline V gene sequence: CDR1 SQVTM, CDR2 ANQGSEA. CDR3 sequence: CSVWTGGGGTEAFF. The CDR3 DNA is TGCAGCGTTTGGACAGGGGGCGGAGGGACTGAAGCTTTCTTT.

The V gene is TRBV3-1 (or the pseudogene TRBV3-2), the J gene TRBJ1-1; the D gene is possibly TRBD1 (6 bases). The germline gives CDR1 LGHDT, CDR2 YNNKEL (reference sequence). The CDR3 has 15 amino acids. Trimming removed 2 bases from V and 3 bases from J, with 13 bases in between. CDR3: CASSQRGQSHTEAFF. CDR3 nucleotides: TGTGCCAGCAGCCAACGAGGACAGTCGCACACTGAAGCTTTCTTT.

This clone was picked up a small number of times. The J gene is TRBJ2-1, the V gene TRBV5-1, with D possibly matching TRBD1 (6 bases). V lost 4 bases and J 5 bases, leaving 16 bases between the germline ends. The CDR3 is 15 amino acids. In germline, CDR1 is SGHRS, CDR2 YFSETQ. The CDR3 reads CASSTFGQNHNEQFF. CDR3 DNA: TGCGCCAGCAGCACCTTCGGACAGAACCACAATGAGCAGTTCTTC. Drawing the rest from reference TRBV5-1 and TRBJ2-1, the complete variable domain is KAGVTQTPRYLIKTRGQQVTLSCSPISGHRSVSWYQQTPGQGLQFLFEYFSETQRNKGNFPGRFSGRQFSNSRSEMNVSTLELGDSALYLCASSTFGQNHNEQFFGPGTRLTVL.

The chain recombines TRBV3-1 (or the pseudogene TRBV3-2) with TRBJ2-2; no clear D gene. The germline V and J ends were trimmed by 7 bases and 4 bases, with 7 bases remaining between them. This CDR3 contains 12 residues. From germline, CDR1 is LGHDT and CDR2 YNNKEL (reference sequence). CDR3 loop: CASNRATGELFF. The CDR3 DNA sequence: TGTGCCAGCAATAGAGCCACCGGGGAGCTGTTTTTT.

The CDR3, as DNA: TGCGCCAGCAGCTCGATGGGACAGCCTTATGGCTACACCTTC. It yields the protein CASSSMGQPYGYTF. The chain is built from TRBV4-1 and TRBJ1-2, with TRBD1 identical over 7 bases. Germline V lookup: CDR1 MGHRA, CDR2 YSYEKL. The CDR3 consists of 14 residues. Trimming at V came to 5 bases and at J to 5 bases, leaving 8 bases not matched to a gene.

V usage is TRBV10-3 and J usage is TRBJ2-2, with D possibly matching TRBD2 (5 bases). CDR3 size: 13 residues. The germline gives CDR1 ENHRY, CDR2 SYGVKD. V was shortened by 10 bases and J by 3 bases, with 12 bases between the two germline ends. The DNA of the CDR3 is TGTGCCACGTGGGAGTTTTACACCGGGGAGCTGTTTTTT. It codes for CATWEFYTGELFF.

CDR3 loop: CASSHPGQLSGNTIYF. CDR3 sequence (DNA): TGTGCCAGCAGTCACCCAGGGCAGTTGAGCGGAAACACCATATATTTT. This rearrangement joins TRBV28 to TRBJ1-3; maybe TRBD1 (5 bases). Germline CDR1 MDHEN, CDR2 SYDVKM. V was trimmed by 5 bases and J by 4 bases, leaving 18 bases between them. The CDR3 covers 16 residues.

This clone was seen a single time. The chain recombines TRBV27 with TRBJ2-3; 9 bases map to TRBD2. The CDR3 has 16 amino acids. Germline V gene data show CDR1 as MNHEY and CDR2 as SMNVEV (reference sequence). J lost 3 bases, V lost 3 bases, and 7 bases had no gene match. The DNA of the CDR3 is TGTGCCAGCAGTTTGTCTAGCGGGGTTTTGACAGATACGCAGTATTTT. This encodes CASSLSSGVLTDTQYF.

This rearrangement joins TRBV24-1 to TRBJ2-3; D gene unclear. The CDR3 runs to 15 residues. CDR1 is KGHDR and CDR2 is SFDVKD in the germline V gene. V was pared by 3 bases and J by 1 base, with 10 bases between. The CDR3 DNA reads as TGTGCCACCAGTGATCCCTCGGCGGGCACAGATACGCAGTATTTT. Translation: CATSDPSAGTDTQYF.

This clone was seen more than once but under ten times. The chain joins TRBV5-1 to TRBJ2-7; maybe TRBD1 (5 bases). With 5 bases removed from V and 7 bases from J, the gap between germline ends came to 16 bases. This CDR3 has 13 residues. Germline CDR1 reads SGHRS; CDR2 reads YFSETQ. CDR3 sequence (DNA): TGCGCCAGCAGTCCATCAGGGAACTGGGAGCAGTACTTC. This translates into CASSPSGNWEQYF. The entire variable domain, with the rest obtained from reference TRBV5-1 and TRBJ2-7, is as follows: KAGVTQTPRYLIKTRGQQVTLSCSPISGHRSVSWYQQTPGQGLQFLFEYFSETQRNKGNFPGRFSGRQFSNSRSEMNVSTLELGDSALYLCASSPSGNWEQYFGPGTRLTVT.

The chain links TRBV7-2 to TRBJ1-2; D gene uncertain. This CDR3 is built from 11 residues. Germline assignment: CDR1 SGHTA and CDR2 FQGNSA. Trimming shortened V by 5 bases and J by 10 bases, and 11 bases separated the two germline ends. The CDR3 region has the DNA TGTGCCAGCAGCCGGGCTGGGTACTACACCTTC. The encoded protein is CASSRAGYYTF.

The CDR3 protein is CASSYNGMYTEAFF. The CDR3 DNA reads TGTGCCAGCAGTTACAACGGAATGTACACTGAAGCTTTCTTT. The chain has TRBV6-6 and TRBJ1-1; D not certain. The CDR3 covers 14 residues. V was clipped by 2 bases and J by 3 bases, with 10 bases between them. CDR1 and CDR2 from the germline V gene are MNHNY and SVGAGI (reference sequence).

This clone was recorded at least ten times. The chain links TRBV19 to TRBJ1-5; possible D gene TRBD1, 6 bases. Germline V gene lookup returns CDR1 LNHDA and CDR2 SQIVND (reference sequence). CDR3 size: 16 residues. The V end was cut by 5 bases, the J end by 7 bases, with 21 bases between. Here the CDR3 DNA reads TGTGCCAGTAGTCCGCTTCAGGGGATCCCCCAACAGCCCCAGCATTTT. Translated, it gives CASSPLQGIPQQPQHF.